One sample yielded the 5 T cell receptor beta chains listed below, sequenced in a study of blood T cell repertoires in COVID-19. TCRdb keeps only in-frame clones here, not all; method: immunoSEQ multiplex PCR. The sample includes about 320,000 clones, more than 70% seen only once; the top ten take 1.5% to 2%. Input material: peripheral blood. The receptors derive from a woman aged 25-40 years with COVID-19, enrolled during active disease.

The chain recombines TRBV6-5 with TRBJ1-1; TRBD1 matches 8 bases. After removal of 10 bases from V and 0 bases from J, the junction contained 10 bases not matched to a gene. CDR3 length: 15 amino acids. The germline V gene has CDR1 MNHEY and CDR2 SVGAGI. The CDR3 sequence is CATLTRGRMNTEAFF. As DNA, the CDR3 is TGTGCCACCCTAACCAGGGGGCGGATGAACACTGAAGCTTTCTTT.

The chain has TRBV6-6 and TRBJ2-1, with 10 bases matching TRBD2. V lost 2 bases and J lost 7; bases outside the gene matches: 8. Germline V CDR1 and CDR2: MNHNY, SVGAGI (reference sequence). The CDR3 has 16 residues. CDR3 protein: CASSYGASGGKNEQFF. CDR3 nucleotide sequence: TGTGCCAGCAGTTACGGGGCTAGCGGGGGAAAAAATGAGCAGTTCTTC.

The CDR3 sequence is CAGEGLARNIKQFF. CDR3 nucleotides: TGTGCCGGAGAGGGACTAGCGAGAAATATCAAGCAGTTCTTC. The chain uses TRBV2 and TRBJ2-1, with 10 nucleotides matching TRBD2. Per germline, CDR1 SNHLY and CDR2 FYNNEI. The CDR3 sequence is 14 residues long. V gave up 11 bases and J gave up 11 bases; unmatched junction bases: 15.

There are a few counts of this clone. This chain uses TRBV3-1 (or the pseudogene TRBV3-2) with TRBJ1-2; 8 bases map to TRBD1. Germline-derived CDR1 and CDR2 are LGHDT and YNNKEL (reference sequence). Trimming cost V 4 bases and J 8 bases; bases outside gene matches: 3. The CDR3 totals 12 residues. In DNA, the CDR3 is TGTGCCAGCAGCCTGCGGACAGGGGGCTACACCTTC. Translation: CASSLRTGGYTF.

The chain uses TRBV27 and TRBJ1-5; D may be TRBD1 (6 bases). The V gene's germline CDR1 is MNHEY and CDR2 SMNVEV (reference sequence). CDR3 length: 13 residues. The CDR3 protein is CARGWGCNQPQHF. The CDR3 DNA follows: TGTGCAAGGGGGTGGGGTTGCAATCAGCCCCAGCATTTT.